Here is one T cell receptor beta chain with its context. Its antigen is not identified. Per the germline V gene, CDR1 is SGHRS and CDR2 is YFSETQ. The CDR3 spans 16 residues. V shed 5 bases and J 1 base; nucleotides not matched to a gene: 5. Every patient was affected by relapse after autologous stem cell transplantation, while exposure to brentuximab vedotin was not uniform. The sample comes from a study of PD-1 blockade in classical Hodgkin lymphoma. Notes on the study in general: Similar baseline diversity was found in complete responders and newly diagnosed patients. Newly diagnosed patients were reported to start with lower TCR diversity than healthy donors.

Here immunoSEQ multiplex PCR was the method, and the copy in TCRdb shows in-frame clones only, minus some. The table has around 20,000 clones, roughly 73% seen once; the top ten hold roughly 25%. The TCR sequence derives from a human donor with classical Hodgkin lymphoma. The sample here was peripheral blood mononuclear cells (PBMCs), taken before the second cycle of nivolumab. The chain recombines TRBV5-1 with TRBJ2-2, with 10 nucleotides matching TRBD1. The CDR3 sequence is CASRTGGGMNTGELFF. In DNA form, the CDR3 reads TGCGCCAGCAGGACAGGGGGCGGCATGAACACCGGGGAGCTGTTTTTT. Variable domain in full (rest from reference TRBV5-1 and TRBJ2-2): KAGVTQTPRYLIKTRGQQVTLSCSPISGHRSVSWYQQTPGQGLQFLFEYFSETQRNKGNFPGRFSGRQFSNSRSEMNVSTLELGDSALYLCASRTGGGMNTGELFFGEGSRLTVL.